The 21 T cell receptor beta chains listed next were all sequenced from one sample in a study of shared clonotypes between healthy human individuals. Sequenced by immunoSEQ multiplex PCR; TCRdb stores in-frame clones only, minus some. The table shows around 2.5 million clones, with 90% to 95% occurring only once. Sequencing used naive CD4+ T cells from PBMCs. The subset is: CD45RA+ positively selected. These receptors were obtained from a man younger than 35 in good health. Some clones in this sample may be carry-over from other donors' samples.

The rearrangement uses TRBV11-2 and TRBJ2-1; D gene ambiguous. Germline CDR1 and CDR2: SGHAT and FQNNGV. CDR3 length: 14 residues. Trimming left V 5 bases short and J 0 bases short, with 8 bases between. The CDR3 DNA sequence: TGTGCCAGCAGCCAGTACTACTCCTACAATGAGCAGTTCTTC. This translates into CASSQYYSYNEQFF. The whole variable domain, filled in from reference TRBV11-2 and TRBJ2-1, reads EAGVAQSPRYKIIEKRQSVAFWCNPISGHATLYWYQQILGQGPKLLIQFQNNGVVDDSQLPKDRFSAERLKGVDSTLKIQPAKLEDSAVYLCASSQYYSYNEQFFGPGTRLTVL.

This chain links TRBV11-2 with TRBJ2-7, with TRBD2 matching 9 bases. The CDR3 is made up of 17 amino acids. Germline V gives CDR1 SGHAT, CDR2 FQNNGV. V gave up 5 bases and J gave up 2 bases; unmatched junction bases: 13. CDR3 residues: CASSLRPTSGTTYEQYF. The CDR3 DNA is TGTGCCAGCAGCCTCCGTCCGACTAGCGGTACTACCTACGAGCAGTACTTC. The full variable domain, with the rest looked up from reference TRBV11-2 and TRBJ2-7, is EAGVAQSPRYKIIEKRQSVAFWCNPISGHATLYWYQQILGQGPKLLIQFQNNGVVDDSQLPKDRFSAERLKGVDSTLKIQPAKLEDSAVYLCASSLRPTSGTTYEQYFGPGTRLTVT.

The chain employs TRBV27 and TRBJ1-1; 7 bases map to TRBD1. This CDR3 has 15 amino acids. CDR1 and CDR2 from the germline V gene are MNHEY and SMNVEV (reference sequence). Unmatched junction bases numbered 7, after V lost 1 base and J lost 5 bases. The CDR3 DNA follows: TGTGCCAGCAGTTTATGGGAAGGGGGCAGGACTGAAGCTTTCTTT. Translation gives CASSLWEGGRTEAFF.

CDR3 protein: CASSQPLAGLRNEQFF. The CDR3 nucleotides are TGCGCCAGCAGCCAACCTCTAGCGGGATTAAGGAATGAGCAGTTCTTC. The rearrangement joins TRBV4-1 to TRBJ2-1; 9 nucleotides agree with TRBD2. J gave up 7 bases and V 2 bases, and 9 bases lay outside the gene matches. CDR3 length equals 16 residues. Germline CDR1 and CDR2: MGHRA and YSYEKL.

CDR3 loop: CASSTGRSGANVLTF. The CDR3 DNA is TGTGCCAGCAGTACCGGGAGGTCCGGGGCCAACGTCCTGACTTTC. This chain connects TRBV27 to TRBJ2-6; 7 bases match TRBD2. The CDR3 extends over 15 amino acids. V trimming: 5 bases; J trimming: 4 bases; junction bases outside the gene matches: 5. Germline values: CDR1 MNHEY, CDR2 SMNVEV (reference sequence).

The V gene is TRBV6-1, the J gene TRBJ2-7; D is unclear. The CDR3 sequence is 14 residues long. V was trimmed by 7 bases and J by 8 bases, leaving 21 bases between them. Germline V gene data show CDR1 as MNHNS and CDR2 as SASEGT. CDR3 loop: CASISVEDGLKQYF. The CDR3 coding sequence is TGTGCCAGCATCTCGGTTGAAGATGGGCTTAAGCAGTACTTC.

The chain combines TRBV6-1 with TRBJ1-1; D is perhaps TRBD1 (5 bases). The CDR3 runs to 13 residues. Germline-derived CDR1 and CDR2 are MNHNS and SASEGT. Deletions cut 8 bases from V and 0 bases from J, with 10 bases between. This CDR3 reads CASGRGLNTEAFF. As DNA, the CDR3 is TGTGCCAGCGGAAGGGGATTGAACACTGAAGCTTTCTTT.

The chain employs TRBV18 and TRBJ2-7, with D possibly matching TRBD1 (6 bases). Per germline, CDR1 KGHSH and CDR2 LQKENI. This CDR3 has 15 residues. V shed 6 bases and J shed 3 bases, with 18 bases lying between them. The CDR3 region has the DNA TGTGCCAGCTCTTCCCCTGGACAGTTTGGCTACGAGCAGTACTTC. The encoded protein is CASSSPGQFGYEQYF.

CDR3 bases: TGTGCCAGCAGTTATCAGGGGCGAGGCTATGGCTACACCTTC. It specifies CASSYQGRGYGYTF. The chain is built from TRBV28 and TRBJ1-2, with D possibly TRBD1 on 6 matching bases. The germline V gene has CDR1 MDHEN and CDR2 SYDVKM. The CDR3 extends over 14 amino acids. V was cut by 4 bases and J by 4 bases, with 13 bases left in between.

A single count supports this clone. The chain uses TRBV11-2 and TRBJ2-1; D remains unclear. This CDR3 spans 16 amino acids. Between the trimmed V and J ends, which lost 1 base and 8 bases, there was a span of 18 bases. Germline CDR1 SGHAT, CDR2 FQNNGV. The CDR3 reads CASSLGLRLGNDEQFF. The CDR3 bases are TGTGCCAGCAGCTTAGGTTTGCGCCTGGGTAACGATGAGCAGTTCTTC.

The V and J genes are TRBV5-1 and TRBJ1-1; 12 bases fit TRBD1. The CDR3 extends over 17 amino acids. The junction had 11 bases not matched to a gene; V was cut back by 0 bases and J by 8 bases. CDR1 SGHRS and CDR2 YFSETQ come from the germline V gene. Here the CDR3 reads CASSLAPVGQGASEAFF. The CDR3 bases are TGCGCCAGCAGCTTGGCCCCCGTGGGACAGGGGGCTAGCGAAGCTTTCTTT.

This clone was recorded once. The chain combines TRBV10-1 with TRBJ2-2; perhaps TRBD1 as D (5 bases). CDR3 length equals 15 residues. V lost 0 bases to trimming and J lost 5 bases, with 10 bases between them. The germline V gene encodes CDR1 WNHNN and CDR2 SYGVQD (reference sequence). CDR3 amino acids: CASSESSAGTGELFF. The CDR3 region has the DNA TGCGCCAGCAGTGAGTCCTCCGCAGGGACCGGGGAGCTGTTTTTT.

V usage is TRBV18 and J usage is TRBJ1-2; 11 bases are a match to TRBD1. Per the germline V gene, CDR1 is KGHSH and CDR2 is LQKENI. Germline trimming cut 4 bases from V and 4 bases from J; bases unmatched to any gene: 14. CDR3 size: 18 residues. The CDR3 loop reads CASSQTPGQGGLGYGYTF. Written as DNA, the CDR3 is TGTGCCAGCTCACAGACCCCGGGACAGGGGGGTCTAGGCTATGGCTACACCTTC.

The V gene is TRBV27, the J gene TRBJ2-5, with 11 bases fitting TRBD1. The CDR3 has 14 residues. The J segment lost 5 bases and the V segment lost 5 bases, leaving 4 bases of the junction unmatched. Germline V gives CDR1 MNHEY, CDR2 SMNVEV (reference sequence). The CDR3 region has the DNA TGTGCCAGCAGTGGACAGGGGGCTGAGGAGACCCAGTACTTC. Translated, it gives CASSGQGAEETQYF.

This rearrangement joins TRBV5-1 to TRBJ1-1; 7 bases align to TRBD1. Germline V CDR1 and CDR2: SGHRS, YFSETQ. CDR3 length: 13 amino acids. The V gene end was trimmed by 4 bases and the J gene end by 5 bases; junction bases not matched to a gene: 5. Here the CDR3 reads CASSASQGTEAFF. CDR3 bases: TGCGCCAGCAGCGCGTCACAGGGGACTGAAGCTTTCTTT.

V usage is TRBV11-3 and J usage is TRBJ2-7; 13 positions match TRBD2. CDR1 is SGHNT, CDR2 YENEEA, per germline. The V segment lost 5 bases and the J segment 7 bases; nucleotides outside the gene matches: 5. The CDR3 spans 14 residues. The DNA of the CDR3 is TGTGCCAGCAGCACCGGGACTAGCGGGACGGAGCAGTACTTC. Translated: CASSTGTSGTEQYF.

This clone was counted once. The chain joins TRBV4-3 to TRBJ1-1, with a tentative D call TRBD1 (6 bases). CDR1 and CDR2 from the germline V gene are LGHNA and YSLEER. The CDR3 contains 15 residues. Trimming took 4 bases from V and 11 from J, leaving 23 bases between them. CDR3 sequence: CASSLYPQGPGEAFF. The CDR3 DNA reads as TGCGCCAGCAGCCTCTACCCACAGGGCCCGGGGGAGGCTTTCTTT.

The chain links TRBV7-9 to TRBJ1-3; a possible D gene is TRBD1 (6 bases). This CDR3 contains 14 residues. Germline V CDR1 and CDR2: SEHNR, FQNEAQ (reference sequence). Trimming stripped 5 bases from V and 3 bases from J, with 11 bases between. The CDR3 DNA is TGTGCCAGCAGCACGGACAGAATTGGAAACACCATATATTTT. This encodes CASSTDRIGNTIYF.

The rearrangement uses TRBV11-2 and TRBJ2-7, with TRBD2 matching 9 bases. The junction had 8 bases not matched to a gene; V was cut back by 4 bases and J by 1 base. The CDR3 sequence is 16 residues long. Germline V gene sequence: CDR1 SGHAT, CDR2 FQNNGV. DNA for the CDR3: TGTGCCAGCAGCTCCGGTAGCGGGAGAGGTTCCTACGAGCAGTACTTC. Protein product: CASSSGSGRGSYEQYF.

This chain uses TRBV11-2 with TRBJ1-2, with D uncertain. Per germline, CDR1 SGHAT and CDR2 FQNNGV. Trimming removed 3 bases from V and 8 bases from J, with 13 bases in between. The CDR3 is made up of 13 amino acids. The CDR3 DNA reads TGTGCCAGCAGCTTTGAGGGCTCGAACGGCTACACCTTC. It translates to CASSFEGSNGYTF.

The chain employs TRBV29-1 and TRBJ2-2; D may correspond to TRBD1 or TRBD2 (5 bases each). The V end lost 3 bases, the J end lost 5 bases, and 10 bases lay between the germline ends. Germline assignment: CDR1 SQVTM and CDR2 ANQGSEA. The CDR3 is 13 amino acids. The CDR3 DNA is TGCAGCGTTGATTTGGGACGGACCGGGGAGCTGTTTTTT. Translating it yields CSVDLGRTGELFF.